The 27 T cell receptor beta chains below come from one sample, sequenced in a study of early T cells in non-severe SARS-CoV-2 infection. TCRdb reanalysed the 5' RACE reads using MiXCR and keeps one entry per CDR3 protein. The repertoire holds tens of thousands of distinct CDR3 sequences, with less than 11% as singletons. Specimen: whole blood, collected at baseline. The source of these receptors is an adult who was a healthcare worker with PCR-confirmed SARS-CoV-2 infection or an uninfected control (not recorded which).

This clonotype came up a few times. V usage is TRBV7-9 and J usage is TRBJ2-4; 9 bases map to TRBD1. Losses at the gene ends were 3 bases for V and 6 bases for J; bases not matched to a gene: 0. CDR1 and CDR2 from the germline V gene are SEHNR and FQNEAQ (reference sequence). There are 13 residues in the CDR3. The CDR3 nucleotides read TGTGCCAGCAGCTTGACAGGGGGAAACATTCAGTACTTC. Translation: CASSLTGGNIQYF.

In DNA, the CDR3 is TGTGCCAGCGCCAGGGGCCCACACGAGCAGTACTTC. Residues: CASARGPHEQYF. This rearrangement joins TRBV28 to TRBJ2-7; D is possibly TRBD1 (6 bases). CDR1 MDHEN and CDR2 SYDVKM come from the germline V gene. V shed 8 bases and J shed 5 bases, with 13 bases lying between them. The CDR3 spans 12 residues.

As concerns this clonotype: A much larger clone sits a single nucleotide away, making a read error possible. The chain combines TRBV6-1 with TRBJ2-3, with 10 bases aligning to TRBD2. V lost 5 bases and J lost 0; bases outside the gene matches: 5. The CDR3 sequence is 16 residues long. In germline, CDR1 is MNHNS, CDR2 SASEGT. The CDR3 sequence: CASSYSTSGSTDTQYF. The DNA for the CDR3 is TGTGCCAGCAGTTACTCGACTAGCGGGAGCACAGATACGCAGTATTTT.

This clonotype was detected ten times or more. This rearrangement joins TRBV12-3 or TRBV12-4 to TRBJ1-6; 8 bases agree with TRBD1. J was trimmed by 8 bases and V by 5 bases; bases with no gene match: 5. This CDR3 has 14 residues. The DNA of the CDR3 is TGTGCCAGCAGTCGGGGACAGGAGGATTCACCCCTCCACTTT. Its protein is CASSRGQEDSPLHF.

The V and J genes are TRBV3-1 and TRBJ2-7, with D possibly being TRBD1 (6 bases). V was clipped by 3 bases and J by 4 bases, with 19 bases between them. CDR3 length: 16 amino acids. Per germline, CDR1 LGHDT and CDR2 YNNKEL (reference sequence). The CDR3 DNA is TGTGCCAGCAGCCACCTTAGCTCCGGACAGAATTACGAGCAGTACTTC. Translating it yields CASSHLSSGQNYEQYF.

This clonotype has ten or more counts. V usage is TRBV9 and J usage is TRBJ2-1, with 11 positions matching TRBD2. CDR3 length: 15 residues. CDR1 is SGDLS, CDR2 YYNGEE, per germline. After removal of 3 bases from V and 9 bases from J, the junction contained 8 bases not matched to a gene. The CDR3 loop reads CASSEGLAAESEQFF. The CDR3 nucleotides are TGTGCCAGCAGCGAGGGACTAGCGGCTGAGAGTGAGCAGTTCTTC.

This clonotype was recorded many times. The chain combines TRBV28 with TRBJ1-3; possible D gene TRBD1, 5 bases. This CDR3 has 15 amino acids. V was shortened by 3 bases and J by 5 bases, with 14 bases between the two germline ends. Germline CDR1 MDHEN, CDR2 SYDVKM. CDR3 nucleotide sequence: TGTGCCAGCAGTTTCCCCGGGCAGGGCAGAAACACCATATATTTT. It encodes CASSFPGQGRNTIYF.

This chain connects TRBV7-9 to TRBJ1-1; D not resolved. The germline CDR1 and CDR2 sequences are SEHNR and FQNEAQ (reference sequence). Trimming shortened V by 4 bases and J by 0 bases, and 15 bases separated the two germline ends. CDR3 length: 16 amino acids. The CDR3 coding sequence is TGTGCCAGCAGCTACCAGGAGGCCCCGATGAACACTGAAGCTTTCTTT. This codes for CASSYQEAPMNTEAFF.

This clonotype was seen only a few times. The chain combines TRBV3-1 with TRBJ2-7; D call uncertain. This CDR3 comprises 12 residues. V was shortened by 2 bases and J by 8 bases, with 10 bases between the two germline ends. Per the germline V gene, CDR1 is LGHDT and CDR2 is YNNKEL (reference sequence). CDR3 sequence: CASSQNELKQYF. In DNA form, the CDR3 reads TGTGCCAGCAGCCAAAATGAACTTAAGCAGTACTTC.

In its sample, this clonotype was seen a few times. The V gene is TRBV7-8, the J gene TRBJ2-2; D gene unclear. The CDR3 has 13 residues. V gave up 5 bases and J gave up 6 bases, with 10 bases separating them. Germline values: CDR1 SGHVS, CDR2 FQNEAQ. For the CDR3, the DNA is TGTGCCAGCAGCCCAAGAACCGCCGGGGAGCTGTTTTTT. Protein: CASSPRTAGELFF.

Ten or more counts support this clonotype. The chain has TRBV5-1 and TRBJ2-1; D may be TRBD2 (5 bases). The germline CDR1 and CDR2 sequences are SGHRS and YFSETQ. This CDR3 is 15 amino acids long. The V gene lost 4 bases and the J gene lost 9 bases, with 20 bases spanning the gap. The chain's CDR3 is CASSTSGPWSGEQFF. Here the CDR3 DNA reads TGCGCCAGCAGCACCTCAGGACCCTGGAGCGGTGAGCAGTTCTTC.

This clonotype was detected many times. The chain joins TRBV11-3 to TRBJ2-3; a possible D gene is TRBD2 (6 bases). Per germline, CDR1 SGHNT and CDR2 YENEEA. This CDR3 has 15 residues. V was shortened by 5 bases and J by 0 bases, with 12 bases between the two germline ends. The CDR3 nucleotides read TGTGCCAGCAGCGCGGGACTCGCGAGCACAGATACGCAGTATTTT. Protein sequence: CASSAGLASTDTQYF.

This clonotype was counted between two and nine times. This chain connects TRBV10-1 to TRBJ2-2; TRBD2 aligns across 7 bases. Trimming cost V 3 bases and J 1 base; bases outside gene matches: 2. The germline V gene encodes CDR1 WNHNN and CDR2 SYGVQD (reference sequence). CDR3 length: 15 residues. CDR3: CASSDGGRNTGELFF. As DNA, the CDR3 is TGCGCCAGCAGTGATGGCGGGAGGAACACCGGGGAGCTGTTTTTT.

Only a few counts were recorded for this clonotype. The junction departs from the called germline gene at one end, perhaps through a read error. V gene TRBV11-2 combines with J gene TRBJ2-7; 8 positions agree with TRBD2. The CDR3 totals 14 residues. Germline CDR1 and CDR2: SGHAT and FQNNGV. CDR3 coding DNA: TGTGTCAGCAGCCCCGGGGGGGCGGTTCGGGAGCAGTACTTC. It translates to CVSSPGGAVREQYF.

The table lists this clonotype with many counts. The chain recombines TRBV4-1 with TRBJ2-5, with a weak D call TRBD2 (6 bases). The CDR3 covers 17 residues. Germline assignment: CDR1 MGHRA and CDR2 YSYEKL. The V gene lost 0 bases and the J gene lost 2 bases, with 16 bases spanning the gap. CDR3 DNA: TGCGCCAGCAGCCAAGATCCTGGAGGGGCCCAACAAGAGACCCAGTACTTC. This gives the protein CASSQDPGGAQQETQYF.

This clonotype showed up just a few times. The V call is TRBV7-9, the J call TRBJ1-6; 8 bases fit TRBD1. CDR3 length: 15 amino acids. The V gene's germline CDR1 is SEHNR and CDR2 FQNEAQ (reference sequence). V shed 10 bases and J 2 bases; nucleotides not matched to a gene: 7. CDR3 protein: CATGTGFTYNSPLHF. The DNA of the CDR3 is TGTGCCACCGGGACAGGATTTACCTATAATTCACCCCTCCACTTT. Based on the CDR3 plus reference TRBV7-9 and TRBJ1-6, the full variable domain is DTGVSQNPRHKITKRGQNVTFRCDPISEHNRLYWYRQTLGQGPEFLTYFQNEAQLEKSRLLSDRFSAERPKGSFSTLEIQRTEQGDSAMYLCATGTGFTYNSPLHFGNGTRLTVT.

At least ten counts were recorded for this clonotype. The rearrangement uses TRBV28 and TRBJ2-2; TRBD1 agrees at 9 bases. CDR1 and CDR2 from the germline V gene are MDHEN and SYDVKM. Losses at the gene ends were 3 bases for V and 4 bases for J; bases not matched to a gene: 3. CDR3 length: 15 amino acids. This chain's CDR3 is CASSFRDRVTGELFF. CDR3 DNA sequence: TGTGCCAGCAGTTTCCGGGACAGGGTCACCGGGGAGCTGTTTTTT.

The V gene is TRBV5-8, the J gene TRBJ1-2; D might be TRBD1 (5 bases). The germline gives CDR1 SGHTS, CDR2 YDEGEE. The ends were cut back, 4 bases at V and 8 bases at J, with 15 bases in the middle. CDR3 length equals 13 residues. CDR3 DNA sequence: TGTGCCAGCAGCCAGCAGGAGGGGAAAGGCTACACCTTC. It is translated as CASSQQEGKGYTF.

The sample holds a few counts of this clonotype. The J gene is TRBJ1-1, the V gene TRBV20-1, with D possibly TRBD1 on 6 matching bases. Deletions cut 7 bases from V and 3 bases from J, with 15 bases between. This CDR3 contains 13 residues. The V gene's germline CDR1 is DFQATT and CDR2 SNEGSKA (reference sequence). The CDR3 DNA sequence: TGCAGTGAAGGGGCACAGGGCCACACTGAAGCTTTCTTT. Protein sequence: CSEGAQGHTEAFF.

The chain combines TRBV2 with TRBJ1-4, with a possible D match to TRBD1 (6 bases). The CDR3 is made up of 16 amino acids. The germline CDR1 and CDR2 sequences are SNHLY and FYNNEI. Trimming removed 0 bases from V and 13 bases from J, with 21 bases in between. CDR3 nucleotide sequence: TGTGCCAGCAGTGAAGCGCGGGGAGGGGGAATGAAAAGACTGTTTTTT. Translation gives CASSEARGGGMKRLFF.

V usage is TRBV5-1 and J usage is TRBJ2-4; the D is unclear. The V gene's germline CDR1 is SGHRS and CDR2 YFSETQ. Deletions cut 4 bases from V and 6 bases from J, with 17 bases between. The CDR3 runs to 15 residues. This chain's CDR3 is CASSPRPVYGNIQYF. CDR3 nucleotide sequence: TGCGCCAGCAGCCCGCGACCCGTTTATGGAAACATTCAGTACTTC.

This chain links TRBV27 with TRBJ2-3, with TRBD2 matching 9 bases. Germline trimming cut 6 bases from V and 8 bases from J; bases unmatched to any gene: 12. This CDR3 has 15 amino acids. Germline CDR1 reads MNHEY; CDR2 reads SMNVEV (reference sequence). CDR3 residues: CASRAGGPSATTQYF. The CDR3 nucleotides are TGTGCCAGCAGAGCGGGAGGACCGTCTGCAACTACGCAGTATTTT.

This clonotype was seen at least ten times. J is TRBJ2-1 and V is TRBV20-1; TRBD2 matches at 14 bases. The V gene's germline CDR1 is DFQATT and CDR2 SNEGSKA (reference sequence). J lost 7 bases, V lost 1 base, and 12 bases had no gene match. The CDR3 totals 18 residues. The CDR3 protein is CSARGLPGLAGARNEQFF. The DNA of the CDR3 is TGCAGTGCTAGAGGCCTGCCGGGACTAGCGGGAGCTAGGAATGAGCAGTTCTTC.

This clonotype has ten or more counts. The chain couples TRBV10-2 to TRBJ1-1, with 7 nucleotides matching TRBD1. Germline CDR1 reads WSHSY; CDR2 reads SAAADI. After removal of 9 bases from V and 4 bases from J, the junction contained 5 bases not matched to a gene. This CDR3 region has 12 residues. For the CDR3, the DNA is TGCGCCAGTCGGGACAGTTCCACTGAAGCTTTCTTT. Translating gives CASRDSSTEAFF.

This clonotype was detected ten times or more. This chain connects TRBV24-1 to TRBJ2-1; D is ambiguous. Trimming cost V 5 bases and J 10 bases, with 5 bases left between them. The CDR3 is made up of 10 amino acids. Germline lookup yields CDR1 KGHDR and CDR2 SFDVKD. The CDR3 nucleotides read TGTGCCACCAGTGTGAGAGAGCAGTTCTTC. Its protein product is CATSVREQFF.

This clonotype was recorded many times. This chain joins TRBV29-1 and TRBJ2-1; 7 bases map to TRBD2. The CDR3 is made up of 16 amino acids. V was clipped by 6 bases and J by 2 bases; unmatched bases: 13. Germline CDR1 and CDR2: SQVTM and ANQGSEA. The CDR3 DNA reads TGCAGCGTCTACCCTGAGGAGCGGGAAACCTACAATGAGCAGTTCTTC. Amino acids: CSVYPEERETYNEQFF.

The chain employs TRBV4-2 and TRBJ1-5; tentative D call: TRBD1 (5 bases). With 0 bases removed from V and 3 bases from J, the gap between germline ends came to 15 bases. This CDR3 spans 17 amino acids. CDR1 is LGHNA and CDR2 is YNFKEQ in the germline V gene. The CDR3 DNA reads TGTGCCAGCAGCCAAGATGCCAGGGAAGTGAACAATCAGCCCCAGCATTTT. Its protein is CASSQDAREVNNQPQHF.